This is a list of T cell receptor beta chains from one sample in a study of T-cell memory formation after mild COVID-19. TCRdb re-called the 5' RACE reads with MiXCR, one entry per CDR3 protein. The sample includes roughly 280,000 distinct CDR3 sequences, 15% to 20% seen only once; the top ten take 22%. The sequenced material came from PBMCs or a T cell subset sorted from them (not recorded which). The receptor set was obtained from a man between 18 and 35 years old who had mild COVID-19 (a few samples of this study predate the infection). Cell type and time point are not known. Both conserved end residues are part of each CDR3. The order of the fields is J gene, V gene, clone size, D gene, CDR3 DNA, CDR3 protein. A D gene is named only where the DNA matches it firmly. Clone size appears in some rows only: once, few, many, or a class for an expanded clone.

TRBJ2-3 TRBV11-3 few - TGTGCCAGCAGCTCGGGGGGCAGCCGTCGAGCGCAGTATTTT CASSSGGSRRAQYF
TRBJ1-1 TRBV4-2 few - TGTGCCAGCAGCCAGGCGTATGGGGGCACTGAAGCTTTCTTT CASSQAYGGTEAFF
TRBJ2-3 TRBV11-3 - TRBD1 TGTGCCAGCAGCTCCCAGGGGGATTTAAAGCAGTATTTT CASSSQGDLKQYF
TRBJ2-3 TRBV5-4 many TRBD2 TGTGCCAGCAGCAGACGGACTAGCGGGGAGGATACGCAGTATTTT CASSRRTSGEDTQYF
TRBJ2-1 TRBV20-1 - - TGCAGTGCCCACCTCCACAGAGTCCAGGACCTTCGGGGTCGTGAGCAGTTCTTC CSAHLHRVQDLRGREQFF
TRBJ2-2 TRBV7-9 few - TGTGCCAGCAGCTTCAATTGGGTCAACACCGGGGAGCTGTTTTTT CASSFNWVNTGELFF
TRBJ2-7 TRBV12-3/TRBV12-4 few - TGTGCCAGCAGCCTGACGACAGGCCACCACGAGCAGTACTTC CASSLTTGHHEQYF
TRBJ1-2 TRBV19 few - TGTGCCAGTAGACAGGGAGGGGTCTCTGGCTACACCTTC CASRQGGVSGYTF
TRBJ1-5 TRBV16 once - TGTGCCAGCAGCGTTAGCCCTAGCAATCAGCCCCAGCATTTT CASSVSPSNQPQHF
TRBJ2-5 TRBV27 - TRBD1 TGTGCCAGCAGTTTATCCCGGGACAGTTATCAAGAGACCCAGTACTTC CASSLSRDSYQETQYF
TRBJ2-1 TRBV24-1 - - TGTGCCACCAGTGACCCCGGACAGGGAGGGGATGAGCAGTTCTTC CATSDPGQGGDEQFF
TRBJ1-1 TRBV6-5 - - TGTGCCAGCAGCTCTAAGGGGAACACTGAAGCTTTCTTT CASSSKGNTEAFF
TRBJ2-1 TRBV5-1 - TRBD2 TGCGCCAGCAGCCTGGAGGCTAGCGGGGTGAATGAGCAGTTCTTC CASSLEASGVNEQFF
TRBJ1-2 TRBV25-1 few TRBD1 TGTGCCAGCATGGACAGGTCCGATGGCTACACCTTC CASMDRSDGYTF
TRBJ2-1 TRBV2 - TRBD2 TGTGCCAGCAGTGAAAGTCTAGCGGGGGGTTACAATGAGCAGTTCTTC CASSESLAGGYNEQFF
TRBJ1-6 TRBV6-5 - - TGTGCCAGCAGTCAGTCTACAGAGACCCTCCACTTT CASSQSTETLHF
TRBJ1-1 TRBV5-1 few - TGCGCCAGCAGGTACCTCGGGATCGGGGCTGAAGCTTTCTTT CASRYLGIGAEAFF
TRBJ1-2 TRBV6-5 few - TGTGCCCCAGTGCGGGCTGCTGGCTACACCTTC CAPVRAAGYTF
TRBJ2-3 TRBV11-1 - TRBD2 TGTGCCAGCAGCCCACGGCGGGCTAGCGGGGGGGCGGATACGCAGTATTTT CASSPRRASGGADTQYF
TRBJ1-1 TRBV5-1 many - TGCGCCAGCAGCTTGGTTGGGGGAATGAACACTGAAGCTTTCTTT CASSLVGGMNTEAFF
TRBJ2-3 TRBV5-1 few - TGCGCCAGCAGCTTGTTCCCAGCAGATACGCAGTATTTT CASSLFPADTQYF
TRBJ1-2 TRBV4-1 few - TGCGCCAGCAGCGACCCTCCGGGTAGGGATTATGGCTACACCTTC CASSDPPGRDYGYTF
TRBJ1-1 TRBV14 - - TGTGCCAGCAGCCAAGAGGGCAACACTATACCTTTCTTT CASSQEGNTIPFF
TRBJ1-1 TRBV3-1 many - TGTGCCAGCAGCCACCCCGCATGGAACACTGAAGCTTTCTTT CASSHPAWNTEAFF
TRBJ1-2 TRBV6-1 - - TGTGCCATCGCCACGGGTCGTGGGGGCTTTGGCTACACCTTC CAIATGRGGFGYTF
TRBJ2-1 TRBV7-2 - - TGTGCCAGCAGCTCTAACACTTACAATGAGCAGTTCTTC CASSSNTYNEQFF
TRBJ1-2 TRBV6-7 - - TGTGCCAGCAGTTACACCAAACGAGACATTCCGGAACCCTATGGCTACACCTTC CASSYTKRDIPEPYGYTF
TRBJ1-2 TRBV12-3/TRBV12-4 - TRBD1 TGTGCCAGCAGTCTTACCGGGACAGGAGTGGGCTACACCTTC CASSLTGTGVGYTF
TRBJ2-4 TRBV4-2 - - TGTGCCAGCAGCCCGGGCCCAGGGGAAGGGGCCAAAAACATTCAGTACTTC CASSPGPGEGAKNIQYF
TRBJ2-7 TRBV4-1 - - TGCGCCAGCAGCCGGGGGTCCCACAGGTCTTCCTACGAGCAGTACTTC CASSRGSHRSSYEQYF
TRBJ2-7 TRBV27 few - TGTGCCAGCAGTTTATATGGAGGAAGCTCCTACGAGCAGTACTTC CASSLYGGSSYEQYF
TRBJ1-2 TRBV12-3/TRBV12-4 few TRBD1 TGTGCCAGCAATCTACAGGGGGCCCATAACTATGGCTACACCTTC CASNLQGAHNYGYTF
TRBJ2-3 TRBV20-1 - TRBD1 TGCAGTGCTAGGGACAGGGAAACAGATACGCAGTATTTT CSARDRETDTQYF
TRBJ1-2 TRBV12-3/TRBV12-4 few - TGTGCCAGCAGTTTCGGCCGCGACTATGGCTACACCTTC CASSFGRDYGYTF
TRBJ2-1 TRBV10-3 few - TGTGCCATCCGGGGGGCAGCAGACTACAATGAGCAGTTCTTC CAIRGAADYNEQFF
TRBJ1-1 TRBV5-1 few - TGCGCCAGCAGATTGGGGTCCTACAGCGAAGCTTTCTTT CASRLGSYSEAFF
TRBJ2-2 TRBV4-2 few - TGTGCCAGCAGCCAAGACAGGCCCGGGGAGCTGTTTTTT CASSQDRPGELFF
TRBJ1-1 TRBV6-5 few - TGTGCCAGCAGTTATCGAAACCCCAGGAACACTGAAGCTTTCTTT CASSYRNPRNTEAFF
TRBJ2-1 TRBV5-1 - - TGCGCCAGCAGCTTGGCGGGGCTGGATGAGCAGTTCTTC CASSLAGLDEQFF
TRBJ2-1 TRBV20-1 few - TGCAGTGCTGCGCGAGCCAATGAGCAGTTCTTC CSAARANEQFF
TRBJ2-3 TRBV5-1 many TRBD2 TGCGCCAGCAGCTTGCGAGCGGGGAAGGGGACAGATACGCAGTATTTT CASSLRAGKGTDTQYF
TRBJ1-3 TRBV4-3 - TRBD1 TGCGCCAGCAGCCAAGGGGGACAGGACGGAAACACCATATATTTT CASSQGGQDGNTIYF
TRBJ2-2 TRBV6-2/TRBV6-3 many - TGTGCCAGCAGTTACATATCTCATTCCGGGGAGCTGTTTTTT CASSYISHSGELFF
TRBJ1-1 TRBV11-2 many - TGTGCCAGCAGCTTAGGACAGTCGAACACTGAAGCTTTCTTT CASSLGQSNTEAFF
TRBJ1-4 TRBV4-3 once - TGCGCCAGCACCCAGGGATATGCAACTAATGAAAAACTGTTTTTT CASTQGYATNEKLFF